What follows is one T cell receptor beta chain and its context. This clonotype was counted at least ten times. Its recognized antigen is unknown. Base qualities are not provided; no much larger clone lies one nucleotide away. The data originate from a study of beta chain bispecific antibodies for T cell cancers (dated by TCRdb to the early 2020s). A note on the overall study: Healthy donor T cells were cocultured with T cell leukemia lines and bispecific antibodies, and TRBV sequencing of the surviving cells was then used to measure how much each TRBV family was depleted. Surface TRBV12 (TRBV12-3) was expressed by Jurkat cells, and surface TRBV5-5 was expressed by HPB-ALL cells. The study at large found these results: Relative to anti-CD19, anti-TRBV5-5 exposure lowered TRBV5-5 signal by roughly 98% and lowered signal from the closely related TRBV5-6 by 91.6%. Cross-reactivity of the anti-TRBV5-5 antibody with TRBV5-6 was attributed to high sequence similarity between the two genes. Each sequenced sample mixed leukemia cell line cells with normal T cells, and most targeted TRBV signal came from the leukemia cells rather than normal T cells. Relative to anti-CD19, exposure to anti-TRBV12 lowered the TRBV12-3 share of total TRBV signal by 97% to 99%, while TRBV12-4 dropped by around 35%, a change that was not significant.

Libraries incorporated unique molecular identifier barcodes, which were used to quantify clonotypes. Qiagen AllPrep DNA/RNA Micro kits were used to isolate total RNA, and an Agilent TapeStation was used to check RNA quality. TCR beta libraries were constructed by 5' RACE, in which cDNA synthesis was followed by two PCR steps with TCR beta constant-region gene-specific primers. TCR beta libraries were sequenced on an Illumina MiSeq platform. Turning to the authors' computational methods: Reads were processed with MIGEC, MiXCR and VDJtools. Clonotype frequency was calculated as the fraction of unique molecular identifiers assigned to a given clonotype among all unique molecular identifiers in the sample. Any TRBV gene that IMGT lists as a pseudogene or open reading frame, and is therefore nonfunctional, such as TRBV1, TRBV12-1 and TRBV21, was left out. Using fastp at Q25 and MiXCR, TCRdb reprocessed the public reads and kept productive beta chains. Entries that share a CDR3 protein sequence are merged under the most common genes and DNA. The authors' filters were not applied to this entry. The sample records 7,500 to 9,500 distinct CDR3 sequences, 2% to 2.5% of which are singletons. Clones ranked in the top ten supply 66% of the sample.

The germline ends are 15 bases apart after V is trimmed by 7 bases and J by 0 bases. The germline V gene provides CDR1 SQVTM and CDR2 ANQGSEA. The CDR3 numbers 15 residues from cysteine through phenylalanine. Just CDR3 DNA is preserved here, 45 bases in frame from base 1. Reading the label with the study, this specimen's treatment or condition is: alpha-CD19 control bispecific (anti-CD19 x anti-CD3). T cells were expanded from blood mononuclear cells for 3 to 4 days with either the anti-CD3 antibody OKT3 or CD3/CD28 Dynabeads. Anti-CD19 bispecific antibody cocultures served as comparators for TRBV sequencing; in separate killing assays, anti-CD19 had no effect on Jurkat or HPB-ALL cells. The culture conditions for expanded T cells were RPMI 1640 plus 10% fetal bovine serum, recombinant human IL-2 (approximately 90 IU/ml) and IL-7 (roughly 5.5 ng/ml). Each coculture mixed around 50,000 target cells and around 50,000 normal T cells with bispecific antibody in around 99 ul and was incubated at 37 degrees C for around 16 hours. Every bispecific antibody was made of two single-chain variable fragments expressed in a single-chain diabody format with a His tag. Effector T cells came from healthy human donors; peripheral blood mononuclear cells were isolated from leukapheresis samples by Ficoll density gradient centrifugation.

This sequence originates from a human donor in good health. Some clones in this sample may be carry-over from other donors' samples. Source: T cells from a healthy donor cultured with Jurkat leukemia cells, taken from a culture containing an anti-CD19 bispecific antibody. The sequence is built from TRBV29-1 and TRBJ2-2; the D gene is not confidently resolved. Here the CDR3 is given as CSAAPPDPNTGELFF. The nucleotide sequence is TGCAGCGCTGCGCCCCCGGACCCGAACACCGGGGAGCTGTTTTTT.